Shown below are 7 T cell receptor beta chains from a single sample sequenced in a study of OX40 agonist ivuxolimab in advanced cancers. Some clones are missing from TCRdb's copy, which holds only in-frame ones; the method was immunoSEQ multiplex PCR. The data contain some 14,000 clones, over 75% of them singletons. The sequencing here drew on CD4+ or CD8+ T cells sorted from blood, taken in a trial of the OX40 agonist ivuxolimab. Source of these receptors: an adult with an advanced solid tumor such as melanoma, head and neck, liver or kidney cancer.

V usage is TRBV7-9 and J usage is TRBJ2-6; the D gene could be TRBD1 or TRBD2 (6 bases each). The length of the CDR3 is 16 residues. Deletions cut 4 bases from V and 2 bases from J, with 12 bases between. Germline V lookup: CDR1 SEHNR, CDR2 FQNEAQ (reference sequence). The CDR3 sequence: CASSSVRGAGANVLTF. DNA for the CDR3: TGTGCCAGCAGCTCAGTGAGGGGGGCTGGGGCCAACGTCCTGACTTTC.

As for this clone: Additional DNA sequences in this sample encode the identical CDR3. The chain has TRBV30 and TRBJ2-7, with D unclear. Germline V CDR1 and CDR2: GTSNPN, SVGIG (reference sequence). The V end was cut by 0 bases, the J end by 5 bases, with 5 bases between. The CDR3 is 11 amino acids. CDR3 sequence: CAWSVRDEQYF. The CDR3 DNA follows: TGTGCCTGGAGTGTAAGGGACGAGCAGTACTTC.

This clone was detected only a few times. V usage is TRBV5-6 and J usage is TRBJ2-5, with D perhaps TRBD2 (5 bases). Per the germline V gene, CDR1 is SGHDT and CDR2 is YYEEEE. V was trimmed by 4 bases and J by 0 bases, leaving 13 bases between them. The CDR3 is 15 residues long. CDR3 residues: CASSREGWYQETQYF. The CDR3 DNA reads as TGTGCCAGCAGCCGGGAAGGTTGGTACCAAGAGACCCAGTACTTC. Complete variable domain (other parts from reference TRBV5-6 and TRBJ2-5): DAGVTQSPTHLIKTRGQQVTLRCSPKSGHDTVSWYQQALGQGPQFIFQYYEEEERQRGNFPDRFSGHQFPNYSSELNVNALLLGDSALYLCASSREGWYQETQYFGPGTRLLVL.

The chain uses TRBV6-1 and TRBJ1-5; D remains unclear. This CDR3 is built from 13 residues. With 5 bases removed from V and 0 bases from J, the gap between germline ends came to 5 bases. Germline lookup yields CDR1 MNHNS and CDR2 SASEGT. The CDR3: CASSTASNQPQHF. In DNA, the CDR3 is TGTGCCAGCAGTACAGCTAGCAATCAGCCCCAGCATTTT.

The CDR3 sequence is CASSSFGLDRSYEQYF. CDR3 DNA sequence: TGTGCCAGCAGCTCCTTCGGACTAGATAGATCCTACGAGCAGTACTTC. The rearrangement uses TRBV7-9 and TRBJ2-7, with 7 bases fitting TRBD2. CDR1 SEHNR and CDR2 FQNEAQ come from the germline V gene (reference sequence). The CDR3 covers 16 residues. The V gene end was trimmed by 4 bases and the J gene end by 1 base; junction bases not matched to a gene: 10.

V and J are TRBV7-6 and TRBJ2-1, with 7 bases aligning to TRBD2. The CDR3 runs 15 residues. The junction had 12 bases not matched to a gene; V was cut back by 5 bases and J by 8 bases. Germline CDR1 is SGHVS and CDR2 is FNYEAQ. CDR3 region: CASSRPSGGSDEQFF. The CDR3 DNA follows: TGTGCCAGCAGCAGGCCCTCGGGCGGGAGCGATGAGCAGTTCTTC.

The V call is TRBV5-4, the J call TRBJ2-7, with 9 bases lining up with TRBD1. Germline loops: CDR1 SGHNT, CDR2 YYREEE (reference sequence). The V and J ends lost 4 bases and 5 bases, in that order; junction bases with no gene match: 4. The CDR3 length is 13 residues. The CDR3 DNA follows: TGTGCCAGCAGCCGGGACAGGGTTCACGAGCAGTACTTC. Protein: CASSRDRVHEQYF.